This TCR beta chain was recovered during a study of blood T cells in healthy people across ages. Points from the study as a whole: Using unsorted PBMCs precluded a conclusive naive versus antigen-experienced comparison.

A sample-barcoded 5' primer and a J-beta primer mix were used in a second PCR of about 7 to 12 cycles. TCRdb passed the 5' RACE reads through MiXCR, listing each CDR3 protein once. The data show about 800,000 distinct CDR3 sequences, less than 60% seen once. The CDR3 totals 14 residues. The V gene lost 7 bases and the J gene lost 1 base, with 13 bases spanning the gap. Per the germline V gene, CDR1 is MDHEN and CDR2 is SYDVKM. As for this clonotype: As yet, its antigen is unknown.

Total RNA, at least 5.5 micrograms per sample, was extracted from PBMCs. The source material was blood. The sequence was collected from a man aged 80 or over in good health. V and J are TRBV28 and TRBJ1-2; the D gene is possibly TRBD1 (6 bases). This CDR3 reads CASTKGGYNYGYTF. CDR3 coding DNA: TGTGCCAGCACAAAAGGGGGTTATAACTATGGCTACACCTTC.